A few counts support the clone carrying this T cell receptor beta chain. The antigen is undetermined. Germline V gene lookup returns CDR1 SGHTS and CDR2 YDEGEE. V lost 0 bases and J lost 7, with 10 bases in between. This CDR3 has 13 amino acids. The PCR had 60 Vbeta and 13 Jbeta primers. The method was immunoSEQ multiplex PCR; TCRdb's version includes in-frame clones alone and lacks a portion of them. The data show approximately 170,000 clones, with around 75% seen just once and 4.9% held by the top ten. The sample belongs to a study of cytomegalovirus exposure and HLA in healthy donors. Whole-study findings and limits: In an earlier analysis, in approximately 630 donors, most V segments appeared productive either ~90% or ~30% of the time.

Input material: PBMCs. The receptor was isolated from a male donor in good health and CMV-seronegative. This chain joins TRBV5-8 and TRBJ2-5; maybe TRBD2 (6 bases). CDR3 protein: CASSLDGAGTQYF. CDR3 in DNA: TGTGCCAGCAGCTTGGACGGAGCGGGGACCCAGTACTTC.